Below, 14 T cell receptor beta chains from the same sample are listed, as sequenced in a study of radiation and T cells in renal cell carcinoma. The time point is: baseline pretreatment blood. Stated treatment: 15 Gy SBRT to primary tumor, nephrectomy 4 weeks later. Here immunoSEQ multiplex PCR was the method, and the copy in TCRdb shows in-frame clones only, minus some. The sample lists 120,000 to 150,000 clones; about 88% were seen once. The source was blood, collected from a patient whose treatment included radiotherapy and nephrectomy. These receptors came from a woman in her sixties or seventies with renal cell carcinoma.

This chain uses TRBV7-3 with TRBJ2-1; 11 positions agree with TRBD2. The V and J ends lost 5 bases and 4 bases, in that order; junction bases with no gene match: 4. Germline-derived CDR1 and CDR2 are SGHTA and FQGTGA. CDR3 length equals 15 residues. The DNA of the CDR3 is TGTGCCAGCAGCCCCGGGACTAGCGGATACAATGAGCAGTTCTTC. This encodes CASSPGTSGYNEQFF.

The chain uses TRBV5-1 and TRBJ2-2; D may be TRBD1 or TRBD2 (6 bases each). The CDR3 runs 14 residues. CDR1 and CDR2 (germline): SGHRS, YFSETQ. V lost 1 base to trimming and J lost 7 bases, with 11 bases between them. The CDR3: CASSLLGGRGELFF. The CDR3 bases are TGCGCCAGCAGCTTGCTGGGGGGCCGCGGGGAGCTGTTTTTT.

The chain links TRBV27 to TRBJ2-1; 7 bases are a match to TRBD2. CDR1 and CDR2 (germline): MNHEY, SMNVEV (reference sequence). The V gene end was trimmed by 6 bases and the J gene end by 7 bases; junction bases not matched to a gene: 9. This CDR3 has 14 residues. Here the CDR3 reads CASRRLAVNNEQFF. The CDR3 DNA sequence: TGTGCCAGCAGGAGGCTAGCGGTGAATAATGAGCAGTTCTTC.

This sequence joins TRBV19 and TRBJ2-2; D gene ambiguous. The CDR3 is made up of 13 amino acids. Germline V gives CDR1 LNHDA, CDR2 SQIVND (reference sequence). V lost 4 bases and J 1 base, leaving 4 bases between the germline ends. The CDR3 coding sequence is TGTGCCAGTAGTACGGGGAACACCGGGGAGCTGTTTTTT. Amino acid sequence: CASSTGNTGELFF. Full variable domain (outside the CDR3, taken from reference TRBV19 and TRBJ2-2): DGGITQSPKYLFRKEGQNVTLSCEQNLNHDAMYWYRQDPGQGLRLIYYSQIVNDFQKGDIAEGYSVSREKKESFPLTVTSAQKNPTAFYLCASSTGNTGELFFGEGSRLTVL.

V usage is TRBV18 and J usage is TRBJ1-2; D is possibly TRBD1 (6 bases). This CDR3 spans 11 amino acids. Germline lookup yields CDR1 KGHSH and CDR2 LQKENI. V was clipped by 6 bases and J by 12 bases, with 14 bases between them. The CDR3 loop reads CASSLDRRDTF. The CDR3 coding sequence is TGTGCCAGCTCCCTGGACAGAAGAGACACCTTC.

The V gene is TRBV4-1, the J gene TRBJ2-7, with 7 bases aligning to TRBD1. CDR1 is MGHRA, CDR2 YSYEKL, per germline. Germline trimming cut 0 bases from V and 4 bases from J; bases unmatched to any gene: 6. This CDR3 has 15 amino acids. As DNA, the CDR3 is TGCGCCAGCAGCCAAGAACCGACAGGGCGGTACGAGCAGTACTTC. This encodes CASSQEPTGRYEQYF.

Only a few counts were recorded for this clone. V and J are TRBV30 and TRBJ1-5; maybe TRBD1 (5 bases). The CDR3 runs to 14 residues. The germline V and J ends were trimmed by 2 bases and 4 bases, with 12 bases remaining between them. Germline CDR1 reads GTSNPN; CDR2 reads SVGIG (reference sequence). Here the CDR3 reads CAWSQAGLNQPQHF. The DNA of the CDR3 is TGTGCCTGGAGTCAAGCAGGGTTAAATCAGCCCCAGCATTTT.

The chain recombines TRBV11-3 with TRBJ1-6, with D maybe TRBD1 (5 bases). V was cut by 3 bases and J by 7 bases, with 13 bases left in between. Germline assignment: CDR1 SGHNT and CDR2 YENEEA. The CDR3 has 15 residues. CDR3 in DNA: TGTGCCAGCAGCTTGGGGCCACAGATCAATTCACCCCTCCACTTT. Protein product: CASSLGPQINSPLHF.

The chain couples TRBV6-1 to TRBJ2-1; TRBD2 matches at 13 bases. The CDR3 loop spans 13 amino acids. The V and J ends lost 8 bases and 5 bases, in that order; junction bases with no gene match: 0. Looked up from germline, CDR1 is MNHNS and CDR2 is SASEGT. DNA of the CDR3: TGTGCCAGCGGGACTAGCGGGAACAATGAGCAGTTCTTC. Encoded protein: CASGTSGNNEQFF.

The J gene is TRBJ1-1, the V gene TRBV6-5; TRBD1 matches 7 bases. The V gene's germline CDR1 is MNHEY and CDR2 SVGAGI. The V and J ends lost 2 bases and 2 bases, in that order; junction bases with no gene match: 2. The CDR3 is 14 residues long. CDR3 sequence (DNA): TGTGCCAGCAGTTACGAGGGGGCCAACACTGAAGCTTTCTTT. This codes for CASSYEGANTEAFF.

The rearrangement uses TRBV13 and TRBJ1-1; D is unresolved. Germline V CDR1 and CDR2: PRHDT, FYEKMQ (reference sequence). This CDR3 contains 13 residues. With 1 base removed from V and 1 base from J, the gap between germline ends came to 4 bases. CDR3 in amino acids: CASSLAENTEAFF. The CDR3 coding sequence is TGTGCCAGCAGCTTAGCTGAGAACACTGAAGCTTTCTTT.

For this clone: Other DNA sequences in the same sample also yield this CDR3. The chain links TRBV6-1 to TRBJ1-1; TRBD1 is a possible D gene (5 bases). The CDR3 extends over 14 amino acids. Germline assignment: CDR1 MNHNS and CDR2 SASEGT. Trimming removed 1 base from V and 1 base from J, with 7 bases in between. CDR3 DNA: TGTGCCAGCAGTGAAGAGGGACGGAACACTGAAGCTTTCTTT. Amino acids: CASSEEGRNTEAFF.

This chain uses TRBV6-5 with TRBJ1-6, with D possibly being TRBD1 (5 bases). The germline V and J ends were trimmed by 0 bases and 9 bases, with 12 bases remaining between them. CDR3 size: 15 residues. Germline assignment: CDR1 MNHEY and CDR2 SVGAGI. The CDR3 sequence: CASSYSDGGGSPLHF. DNA for the CDR3: TGTGCCAGCAGTTACTCTGATGGGGGGGGTTCACCCCTCCACTTT.

The J gene is TRBJ2-1, the V gene TRBV27; 7 bases match TRBD2. Germline V gene data show CDR1 as MNHEY and CDR2 as SMNVEV (reference sequence). Trimming at V came to 6 bases and at J to 9 bases, leaving 8 bases not matched to a gene. The CDR3 loop spans 13 amino acids. CDR3 residues: CASRASGQPEQFF. In DNA form, the CDR3 reads TGTGCCAGCAGGGCTAGCGGCCAGCCTGAGCAGTTCTTC.